These T cell receptor beta chains were read from a single sample in a study of CXCR3-negative and CXCR3-positive naive CD8 T cells. From its re-call of the 5' RACE reads, TCRdb lists each CDR3 protein once, without DNA. This sample's clone table lists around 150,000 distinct CDR3 sequences. The sequenced sample was naive CXCR3+ CD8+ T cells from blood. Receptors were obtained from a human donor in good health. Some clones in this sample may be carry-over from other donors' samples. CDR3s include the opening cysteine and the closing phenylalanine or tryptophan.

v_gene: TRBV12-3/TRBV12-4
j_gene: TRBJ2-1
CDR3aa: CASSFVQYNEQFF

v_gene: TRBV7-9
j_gene: TRBJ2-1
CDR3aa: CASSLARGLGYEQFF

v_gene: TRBV4-3
j_gene: TRBJ1-2
CDR3aa: CASSQAADRERPFGYTF

v_gene: TRBV7-9
j_gene: TRBJ1-4
CDR3aa: CASSLRTGASDATNEKLFF

v_gene: TRBV18
j_gene: TRBJ2-1
CDR3aa: CASSLGETPPWNEQFF

v_gene: TRBV2
j_gene: TRBJ1-1
CDR3aa: CASSEIGWASDAEAFF

v_gene: TRBV29-1
j_gene: TRBJ2-7
CDR3aa: CSARSGGGFTEQYF

v_gene: TRBV7-9
j_gene: TRBJ1-4
CDR3aa: CASSSDSLNEKLFF

v_gene: TRBV5-1
j_gene: TRBJ2-2
CDR3aa: CASSFPGELFF

v_gene: TRBV5-1
j_gene: TRBJ1-2
CDR3aa: CASSLARDRGLNYGYTF